The rows below give T cell receptor beta chains drawn from one sample of a study of breast tumors, draining lymph nodes, adjacent tissues. TCRdb redid the calling of the multiplex PCR reads with MiXCR, one entry per CDR3 protein. In the table there are roughly 220,000 distinct CDR3 sequences, around 34% of which are singletons. The specimen was axillary lymph node tissue. The receptor source for this set is a female donor with breast cancer. Some clones in this sample may be carry-over from other donors' samples. Both conserved end residues are part of each CDR3. The D gene is left open where the match is weak. Not all rows give a size; the values are once, few, many and, for expanded clones, a class.

clone_size | d_call | j_call | v_call | cdr3_aa | cdr3_nt
NA | TRBD1 | TRBJ1-1 | TRBV6-1 | CASSRTGGRNTEAFF | TGTGCCAGCAGTAGGACAGGGGGCCGGAACACTGAAGCTTTCTTT
many | TRBD2 | TRBJ2-1 | TRBV12-3/TRBV12-4 | CASSKTSGRNYEQFF | TGTGCCAGCAGCAAGACTAGCGGGAGAAACTATGAGCAGTTCTTC
many | NA | TRBJ2-7 | TRBV11-1 | CASSLEANSKQYF | TGTGCCAGCAGCTTAGAAGCGAACAGTAAGCAGTACTTC
many | NA | TRBJ1-6 | TRBV19 | CASSRLNNSPLHF | TGTGCCAGTAGTCGACTGAATAATTCACCCCTCCACTTT
many | TRBD1 | TRBJ2-7 | TRBV7-9 | CASSTGTGLVGYEQYF | TGTGCCAGCAGCACCGGGACAGGGTTGGTTGGCTACGAGCAGTACTTC
many | TRBD2 | TRBJ2-2 | TRBV11-2 | CASSSTSGWGGELFF | TGTGCCAGCAGCTCTACTAGCGGGTGGGGCGGGGAGCTGTTTTTT
NA | NA | TRBJ2-2 | TRBV20-1 | CSARDPRSTELFF | TGCAGTGCTAGAGATCCAAGGAGCACCGAGCTGTTTTTT
large | TRBD1 | TRBJ2-1 | TRBV25-1 | CASSDLGQGRSYNEQFF | TGTGCCAGCAGTGACCTGGGACAGGGGCGATCTTACAATGAGCAGTTCTTC
NA | TRBD1 | TRBJ2-7 | TRBV14 | CASSRKTGAYEQYF | TGTGCCAGCAGTAGGAAGACAGGGGCCTACGAGCAGTACTTC
many | TRBD1 | TRBJ1-3 | TRBV7-9 | CASSLQGFANTIYF | TGTGCCAGCAGCCTACAGGGGTTCGCAAACACCATATATTTT
NA | NA | TRBJ1-5 | TRBV9 | CASSGGVGGLGSNQPQHF | TGTGCCAGCAGCGGAGGGGTGGGAGGATTGGGTAGCAATCAGCCCCAGCATTTT
NA | NA | TRBJ1-2 | TRBV7-2 | CASSSWAVGYGYTF | TGTGCCAGCAGCTCCTGGGCGGTGGGCTATGGCTACACCTTC
many | NA | TRBJ1-6 | TRBV27 | CASGHREGNSPLHF | TGTGCCAGCGGTCACAGGGAGGGTAATTCACCCCTCCACTTT
many | TRBD2 | TRBJ2-3 | TRBV4-2 | CASSQDGLADTDTQYF | TGTGCCAGCAGCCAAGATGGACTAGCGGACACAGATACGCAGTATTTT
many | NA | TRBJ2-5 | TRBV9 | CASNGDPGETQYF | TGTGCCAGCAACGGTGATCCTGGGGAGACCCAGTACTTC
many | NA | TRBJ2-1 | TRBV7-2 | CASSPRVTENEQFF | TGTGCCAGCAGCCCCAGAGTGACGGAGAATGAGCAGTTCTTC
many | NA | TRBJ2-1 | TRBV24-1 | CATSVGYRPPYNEQFF | TGTGCCACCAGTGTAGGGTATAGGCCCCCGTACAATGAGCAGTTCTTC
NA | NA | TRBJ2-5 | TRBV14 | CASSRPNSITGRAGGTQYF | TGTGCCAGCTCACGGCCCAACTCAATAACCGGCAGGGCAGGAGGGACCCAGTACTTC
NA | NA | TRBJ1-2 | TRBV28 | CASSLPETYGYTF | TGTGCCAGCAGTTTACCAGAGACCTATGGCTACACCTTC
many | NA | TRBJ2-3 | TRBV9 | CASSVGSYTDTQYF | TGTGCCAGCAGCGTAGGGTCCTACACAGATACGCAGTATTTT
many | NA | TRBJ2-5 | TRBV2 | CASSGTPSGTQYF | TGTGCCAGCAGTGGCACCCCCTCAGGGACCCAGTACTTC
NA | TRBD1 | TRBJ2-5 | TRBV4-3 | CASSQDPGGAETQYF | TGCGCCAGCAGTCAAGACCCAGGGGGTGCAGAGACCCAGTACTTC
many | TRBD2 | TRBJ2-1 | TRBV7-6 | CASSLGSSGRREQFF | TGTGCCAGCAGCTTAGGTTCTAGCGGGAGACGGGAGCAGTTCTTC
NA | TRBD1 | TRBJ1-6 | TRBV6-5 | CAGSLRTGHSPLHF | TGTGCCGGCAGTCTTCGGACAGGGCATTCACCCCTCCACTTT
NA | TRBD2 | TRBJ2-5 | TRBV2 | CASTWTRAAGETRYF | TGTGCCAGCACCTGGACTAGAGCGGCGGGAGAGACCCGGTACTTC
many | TRBD2 | TRBJ2-1 | TRBV7-3 | CASSSLPGLARYNEQFF | TGTGCCAGCAGCTCACTCCCGGGACTAGCGAGATACAATGAGCAGTTCTTC
NA | TRBD1 | TRBJ2-6 | TRBV19 | CASSRGTGVGANVLTF | TGTGCCAGTAGTAGAGGGACAGGGGTGGGGGCCAACGTCCTGACTTTC
many | NA | TRBJ1-2 | TRBV25-1 | CASTGGYGYTF | TGTGCCAGCACGGGGGGCTATGGCTACACCTTC
few | NA | TRBJ1-3 | TRBV28 | CASSETRSGNTIYF | TGTGCCAGCAGTGAAACAAGAAGTGGAAACACCATATATTTT
NA | TRBD2 | TRBJ2-5 | TRBV20-1 | CSARENGEGYQETQYF | TGCAGTGCTAGAGAAAACGGGGAGGGGTACCAAGAGACCCAGTACTTC
NA | NA | TRBJ2-1 | TRBV3-1 | CASSGRGTTGSEQFF | TGTGCCAGCAGCGGTCGGGGAACCACGGGTTCTGAGCAGTTCTTC
many | NA | TRBJ2-5 | TRBV7-9 | CASSVVGSETQYF | TGTGCCAGCAGCGTCGTAGGGAGTGAGACCCAGTACTTC